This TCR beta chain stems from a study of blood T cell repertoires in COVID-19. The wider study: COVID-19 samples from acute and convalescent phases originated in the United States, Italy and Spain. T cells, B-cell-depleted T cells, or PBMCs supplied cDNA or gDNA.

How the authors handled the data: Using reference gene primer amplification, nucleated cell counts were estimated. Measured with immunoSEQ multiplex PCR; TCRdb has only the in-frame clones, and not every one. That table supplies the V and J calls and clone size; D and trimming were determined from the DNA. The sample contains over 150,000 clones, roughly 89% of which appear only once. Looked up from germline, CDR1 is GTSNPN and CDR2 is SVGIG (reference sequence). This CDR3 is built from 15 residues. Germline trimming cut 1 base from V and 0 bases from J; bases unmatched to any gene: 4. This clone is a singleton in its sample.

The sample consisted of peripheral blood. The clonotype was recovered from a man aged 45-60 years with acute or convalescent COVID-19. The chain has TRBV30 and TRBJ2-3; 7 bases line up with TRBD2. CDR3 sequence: CAWSALLASTDTQYF. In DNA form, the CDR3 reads TGTGCCTGGAGTGCCCTACTAGCGAGCACAGATACGCAGTATTTT.